The clone carrying this TCR beta chain was detected only a few times. Its antigen is currently unknown. V was trimmed by 6 bases and J by 7 bases, leaving 16 bases between them. The CDR3 covers 12 residues. Germline V lookup: CDR1 GTSNPN, CDR2 SVGIG (reference sequence). Patients underwent thyroid surgery, and none had received any treatment before it. The sample comes from a study of metastatic and nonmetastatic thyroid tumors. Study at large: Where malignant and benign thyroid patients were concerned, repertoires were compared across blood and tumor or nodule tissue.

Study-level results: In both blood and tumor samples, TCR beta diversity was reported significantly higher for malignant than benign nodules.

TCRdb re-clonotyped the PCR reads via MiXCR. In the table there are approximately 22,000 clones, roughly 12% of which are singletons. Sequencing was carried out using blood. This clonotype originated in a female donor with papillary thyroid cancer or a benign thyroid nodule (not recorded which). Some clones in this sample may be carry-over from other donors' samples. This rearrangement joins TRBV30 to TRBJ2-7; no definite D call. The CDR3 region is CACAGVGGEQYF. CDR3 bases: TGTGCCTGTGCCGGAGTGGGTGGAGAGCAGTACTTC.